This TCR beta chain was identified during a study of human T cells and chemical hapten exposure. At the level of the study: Alopecia areata, totalis or universalis was found in mostly female patients.

The sample's time point: pre-sensitization, week 0. Noted treatment: therapeutic diphenylcyclopropenone sensitization with weekly scalp DPC. TCRdb reprocessed the RACE reads with MiXCR, giving one entry per CDR3 protein. The sample gives fewer than 300,000 distinct CDR3 sequences, around 7.3% of which show up once; 1.2% is in the top ten. Germline CDR1 is MNHEY and CDR2 is SVGEGT. The CDR3 spans 14 residues. Germline trimming cut 2 bases from V and 3 bases from J; bases unmatched to any gene: 1. A note on this clonotype: The antigen remains undetermined.

Study conclusions and caveats: Having alopecia, the donors may differ immunologically from healthy people. Expanded TCR sets contained significantly more large CDR3 similarity clusters than controls.

The specimen comprised whole blood, sampled in connection with sensitization to the hapten diphenylcyclopropenone (DPC). The V call is TRBV6-2 or TRBV6-3, the J call TRBJ2-1, with TRBD1 identical over 7 bases. This receptor was obtained from a man aged 18-30 years with alopecia areata. Some clones in this sample may be carry-over from other donors' samples. The CDR3 nucleotides are TGTGCCAGCAGTTACCGGGACAGCTACAATGAGCAGTTCTTC. This gives the protein CASSYRDSYNEQFF.